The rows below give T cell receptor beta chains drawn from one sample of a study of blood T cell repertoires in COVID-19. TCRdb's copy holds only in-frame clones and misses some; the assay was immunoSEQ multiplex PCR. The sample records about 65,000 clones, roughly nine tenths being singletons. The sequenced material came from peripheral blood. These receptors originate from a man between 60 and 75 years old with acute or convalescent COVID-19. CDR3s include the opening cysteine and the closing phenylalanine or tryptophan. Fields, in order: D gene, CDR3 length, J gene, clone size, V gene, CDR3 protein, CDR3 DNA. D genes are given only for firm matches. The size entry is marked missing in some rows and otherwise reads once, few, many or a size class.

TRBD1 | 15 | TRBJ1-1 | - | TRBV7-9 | CASSLVRQGSTEAFF | TGTGCCAGCAGCTTAGTTCGACAGGGGAGCACTGAAGCTTTCTTT
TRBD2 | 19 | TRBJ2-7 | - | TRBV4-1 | CASSQRTSGGQRSSYEQYF | TGCGCCAGCAGCCAGCGGACTAGCGGGGGCCAGAGGAGCTCCTACGAGCAGTACTTC
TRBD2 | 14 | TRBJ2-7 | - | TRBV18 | CASGGEYNFYEQYF | TGTGCCAGCGGGGGGGAATATAATTTCTACGAGCAGTACTTC
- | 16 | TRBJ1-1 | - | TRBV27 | CASSPAWAGSNTEAFF | TGTGCCAGCAGCCCTGCCTGGGCCGGTTCGAACACTGAAGCTTTCTTT
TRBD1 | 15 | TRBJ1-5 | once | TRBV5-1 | CASSLGTGRNQPQHF | TGCGCCAGCAGCTTGGGGACAGGTAGGAATCAGCCCCAGCATTTT
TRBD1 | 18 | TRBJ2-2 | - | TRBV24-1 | CATSERPWDREHTGELFF | TGTGCCACCAGTGAACGGCCCTGGGACAGGGAGCACACCGGGGAGCTGTTTTTT
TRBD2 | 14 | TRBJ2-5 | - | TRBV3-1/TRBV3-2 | CASSHASGEETQYF | TGTGCCAGCAGCCACGCTAGCGGGGAAGAGACCCAGTACTTC
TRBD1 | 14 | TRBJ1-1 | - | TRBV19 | CASSRTGGITEAFF | TGTGCCAGCTCCAGGACAGGGGGGATCACTGAAGCTTTCTTT
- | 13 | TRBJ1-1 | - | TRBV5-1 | CASSFGSNTEAFF | TGCGCCAGCAGCTTTGGCTCGAACACTGAAGCTTTCTTT
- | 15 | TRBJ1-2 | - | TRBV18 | CASSPPRGTGYGYTF | TGTGCCAGCTCACCACCGCGGGGGACGGGATATGGCTACACCTTC
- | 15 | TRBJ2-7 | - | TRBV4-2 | CASSQERAGYYEQYF | TGTGCCAGCAGCCAAGAGAGGGCAGGCTATTACGAGCAGTACTTC
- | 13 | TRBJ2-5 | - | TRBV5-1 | CASRYGTEETQYF | TGCGCCAGCCGATACGGAACAGAAGAGACCCAGTACTTC
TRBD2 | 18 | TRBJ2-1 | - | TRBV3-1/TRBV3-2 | CASSPQTSGGGSYNEQFF | TGTGCCAGCAGCCCCCAAACTAGCGGGGGAGGGTCCTACAATGAGCAGTTCTTC
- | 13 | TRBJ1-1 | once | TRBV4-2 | CASSQRGNTEAFF | TGTGCCAGCAGCCAAAGGGGGAACACTGAAGCTTTCTTT
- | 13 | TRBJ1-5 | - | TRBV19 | CASSSQGGQPQHF | TGTGCCAGTAGTTCACAGGGCGGTCAGCCCCAGCATTTT
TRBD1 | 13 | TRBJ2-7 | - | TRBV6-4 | CASSRNRGYEQYF | TGTGCCAGCAGCCGGAACAGGGGGTACGAGCAGTACTTC
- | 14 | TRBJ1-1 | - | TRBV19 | CASSLRTERGEAFF | TGTGCCAGTAGCCTTCGGACCGAAAGGGGGGAAGCTTTCTTT
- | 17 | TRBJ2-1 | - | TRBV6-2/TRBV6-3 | CASSYSAARLRYNEQFF | TGTGCCAGCAGTTACTCGGCGGCACGACTAAGGTACAATGAGCAGTTCTTC
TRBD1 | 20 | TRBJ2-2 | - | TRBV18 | CASSPPGRTGERLNTGELFF | TGTGCCAGCTCACCACCGGGACGAACAGGGGAGCGACTAAACACCGGGGAGCTGTTTTTT
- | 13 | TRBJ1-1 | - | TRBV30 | CAWSKQGNTEAFF | TGTGCCTGGAGTAAACAGGGGAACACTGAAGCTTTCTTT
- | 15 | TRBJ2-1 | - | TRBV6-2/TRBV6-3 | CASSYAGPSYNEQFF | TGTGCCAGCAGTTATGCGGGGCCCTCCTACAATGAGCAGTTCTTC
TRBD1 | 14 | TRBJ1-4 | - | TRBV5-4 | CASSLGTGGEKLFF | TGTGCCAGCAGCCTCGGGACAGGGGGCGAAAAACTGTTTTTT
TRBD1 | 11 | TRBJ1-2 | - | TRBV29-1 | CSVWGTDGYTF | TGCAGCGTTTGGGGGACAGACGGCTACACCTTC
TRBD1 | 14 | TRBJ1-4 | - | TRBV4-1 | CASRQQGTNEKLFF | TGCGCCAGCAGACAACAGGGGACTAATGAAAAACTGTTTTTT
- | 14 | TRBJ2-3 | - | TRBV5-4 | CASSFRDNTDTQYF | TGTGCCAGCAGCTTCCGGGACAACACAGATACGCAGTATTTT
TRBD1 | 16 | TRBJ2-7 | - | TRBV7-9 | CASSPRTGRTNYEQYF | TGTGCCAGCAGCCCCAGGACAGGCCGGACCAACTACGAGCAGTACTTC
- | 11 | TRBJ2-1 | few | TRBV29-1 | CSVKSQYEQFF | TGCAGCGTGAAGAGTCAATATGAGCAGTTCTTC
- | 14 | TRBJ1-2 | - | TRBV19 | CASSIAVANYGYTF | TGTGCCAGTAGTATAGCCGTAGCTAACTATGGCTACACCTTC
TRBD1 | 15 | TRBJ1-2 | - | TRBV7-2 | CASSSTGGRNYGYTF | TGTGCCAGCAGCTCGACAGGGGGCCGAAACTATGGCTACACCTTC
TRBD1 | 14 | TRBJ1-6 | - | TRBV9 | CASNGGQPYSPLHF | TGTGCCAGCAATGGGGGACAGCCTTATTCACCCCTCCACTTT
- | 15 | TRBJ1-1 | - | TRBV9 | CASSSEGGPNTEAFF | TGTGCCAGCAGCTCTGAGGGAGGACCGAACACTGAAGCTTTCTTT
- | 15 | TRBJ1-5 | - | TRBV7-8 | CASSLYTGTNQPQHF | TGTGCCAGCAGCTTGTATACAGGGACCAATCAGCCCCAGCATTTT
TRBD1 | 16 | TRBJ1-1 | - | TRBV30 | CAWSPRPGTGNTEAFF | TGTGCCTGGAGTCCCCGCCCCGGGACAGGGAACACTGAAGCTTTCTTT
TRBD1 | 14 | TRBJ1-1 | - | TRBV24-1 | CATSDADRGGEAFF | TGTGCCACCAGTGACGCTGACAGGGGCGGTGAAGCTTTCTTT
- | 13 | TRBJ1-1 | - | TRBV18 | CASSPWRGTEAFF | TGTGCCAGCTCACCATGGAGGGGCACTGAAGCTTTCTTT
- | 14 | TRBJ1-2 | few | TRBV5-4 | CASSLAGFSGGYTF | TGTGCCAGCAGCTTGGCAGGGTTTTCGGGTGGCTACACCTTC
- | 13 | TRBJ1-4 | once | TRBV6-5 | CASRVSGAEKLFF | TGTGCCAGCAGGGTCTCTGGGGCCGAAAAACTGTTTTTT
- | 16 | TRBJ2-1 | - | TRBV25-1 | CASSRSTPARGNEQFF | TGTGCCAGCAGTCGATCGACCCCCGCTAGAGGGAATGAGCAGTTCTTC
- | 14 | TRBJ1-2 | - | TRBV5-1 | CASSLTQGTRGYTF | TGCGCCAGCAGCTTGACCCAGGGGACCCGGGGCTACACCTTC
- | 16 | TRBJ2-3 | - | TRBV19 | CASSRNRDTGTDTQYF | TGTGCCAGTAGTCGAAACCGGGACACTGGAACAGATACGCAGTATTTT
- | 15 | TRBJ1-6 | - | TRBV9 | CASSPSSSYNSPLHF | TGTGCCAGCAGCCCCTCGAGCTCCTATAATTCACCCCTCCACTTT
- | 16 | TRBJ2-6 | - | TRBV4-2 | CASSQDLSSGANVLTF | TGTGCCAGCAGCCAAGATTTATCCTCTGGGGCCAACGTCCTGACTTTC
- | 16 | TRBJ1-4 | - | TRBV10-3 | CAISEQVSATNEKLFF | TGTGCCATCAGTGAGCAGGTTTCGGCAACTAATGAAAAACTGTTTTTT
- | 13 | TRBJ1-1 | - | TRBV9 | CASSVSGGVEAFF | TGTGCCAGCAGCGTATCCGGGGGAGTTGAAGCTTTCTTT
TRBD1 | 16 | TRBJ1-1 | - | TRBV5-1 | CASSLDGTGMNTEAFF | TGCGCCAGCAGCTTGGACGGGACAGGGATGAACACTGAAGCTTTCTTT
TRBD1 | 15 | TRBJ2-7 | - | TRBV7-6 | CASSLVGTEGYEQYF | TGTGCCAGCAGCTTAGTAGGGACAGAAGGCTACGAGCAGTACTTC
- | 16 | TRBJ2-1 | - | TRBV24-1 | CATSDPGGGSYNEQFF | TGTGCCACCAGTGACCCCGGCGGAGGCTCCTACAATGAGCAGTTCTTC
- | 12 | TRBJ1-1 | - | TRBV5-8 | CASSAGSTEAFF | TGTGCCAGCAGCGCCGGGAGTACTGAAGCTTTCTTT
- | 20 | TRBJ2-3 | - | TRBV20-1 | CSASLYSPGGGTGNTDTQYF | TGCAGTGCTAGTCTATACTCCCCCGGGGGGGGGACAGGGAACACAGATACGCAGTATTTT